This TCR beta chain stems from a study of T cells in Graves' hyperthyroidism and ophthalmopathy. Looking at the study overall: Pretreatment peripheral blood was obtained at initial diagnosis.

Patients showing uncontrolled infection, other autoimmune disease, pregnancy or lactation were ineligible. Each 10 ml fresh peripheral blood draw supplied the PBMCs. Losses at the gene ends were 5 bases for V and 0 bases for J; bases not matched to a gene: 4. The CDR3 is made up of 15 amino acids. Regions amplified from RNA transcripts were the TCR beta CDR3 regions. The TCR CDR3 first-round RT-PCR relied on the HTBI primer set. Each CDR3 protein gets one entry after TCRdb re-called the multiplex PCR reads with MiXCR. The data contain hundreds of thousands of distinct CDR3 sequences, 25% to 30% of them singletons. This clonotype was seen ten or more times.

The V call is TRBV12-3 or TRBV12-4, the J call TRBJ1-5; 7 bases align to TRBD1. The sequencing input was blood. The origin of this receptor is a middle-aged man with Graves' hyperthyroidism that later progressed to Graves' ophthalmopathy. The CDR3 DNA sequence: TGTGCCAGCAGTCCGGGGGACAGTAGCAATCAGCCCCAGCATTTT. Translation gives CASSPGDSSNQPQHF.